This T cell receptor (beta chain) is drawn from a study of blood T cells in healthy people across ages. Study as a whole: About one barcoded beta molecule per two T cells was captured by template switching. Findings and caveats of the study: Reliance upon unsorted PBMCs precluded definitive naive versus antigen-experienced comparison.

The authors ran a second PCR of roughly 6 to 12 cycles using a sample-barcoded 5' primer and a J-beta primer mix. Each TCR beta cDNA got a 12-nucleotide random molecular identifier. Using its own MiXCR run on the 5' RACE reads, TCRdb lists one record per CDR3 protein. The sample lists about 680,000 distinct CDR3 sequences, around 48% occurring once. This clonotype was picked up a small number of times. Its target is unknown. The CDR3 is 18 residues long. Roughly 10 milliliters was the volume of peripheral blood drawn from each donor. This sequence joins TRBV21-1 and TRBJ1-2; the listed D gene, TRBD1, was not tested against the DNA. TRBV21-1 counts as a pseudogene. Sequences were obtained from blood. This clonotype originated in a woman in her sixties or seventies in good health. CDR3 in amino acids: CASSRRQGQGTPNYGYTF. The CDR3 DNA sequence: TGTGCCAGCAGCAGACGTCAGGGACAGGGGACCCCTAACTATGGCTACACCTTC.